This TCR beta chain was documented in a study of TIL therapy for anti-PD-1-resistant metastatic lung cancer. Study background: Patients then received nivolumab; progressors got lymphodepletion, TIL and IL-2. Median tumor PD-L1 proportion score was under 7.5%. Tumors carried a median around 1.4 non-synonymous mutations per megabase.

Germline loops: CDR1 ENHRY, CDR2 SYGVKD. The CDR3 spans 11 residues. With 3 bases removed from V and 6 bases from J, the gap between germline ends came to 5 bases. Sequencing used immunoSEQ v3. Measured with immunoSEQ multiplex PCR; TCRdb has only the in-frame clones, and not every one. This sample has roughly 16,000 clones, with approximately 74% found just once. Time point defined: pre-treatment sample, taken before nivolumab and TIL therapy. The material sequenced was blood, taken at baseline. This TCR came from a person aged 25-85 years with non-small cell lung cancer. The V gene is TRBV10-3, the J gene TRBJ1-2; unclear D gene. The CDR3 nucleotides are TGTGCCATCAGTGACCAGGATGGCTACACCTTC. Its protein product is CAISDQDGYTF.